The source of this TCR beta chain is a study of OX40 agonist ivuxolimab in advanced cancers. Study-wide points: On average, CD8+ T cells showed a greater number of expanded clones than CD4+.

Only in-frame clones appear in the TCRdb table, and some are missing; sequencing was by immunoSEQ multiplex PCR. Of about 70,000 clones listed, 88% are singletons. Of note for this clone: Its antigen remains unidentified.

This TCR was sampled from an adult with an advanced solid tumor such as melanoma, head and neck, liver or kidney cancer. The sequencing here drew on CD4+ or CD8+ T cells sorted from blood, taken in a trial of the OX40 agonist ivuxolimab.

For the CDR3, the DNA is TGCGCCAGCAGCTTTGGGGTGTCGATGAACACTGAAGCTTTCTTT. It translates to CASSFGVSMNTEAFF. The chain joins TRBV5-1 to TRBJ1-1, with D hard to call. CDR1 is SGHRS, CDR2 YFSETQ, per germline. V gave up 2 bases and J gave up 0 bases, with 11 bases separating them. This CDR3 is 15 amino acids long.